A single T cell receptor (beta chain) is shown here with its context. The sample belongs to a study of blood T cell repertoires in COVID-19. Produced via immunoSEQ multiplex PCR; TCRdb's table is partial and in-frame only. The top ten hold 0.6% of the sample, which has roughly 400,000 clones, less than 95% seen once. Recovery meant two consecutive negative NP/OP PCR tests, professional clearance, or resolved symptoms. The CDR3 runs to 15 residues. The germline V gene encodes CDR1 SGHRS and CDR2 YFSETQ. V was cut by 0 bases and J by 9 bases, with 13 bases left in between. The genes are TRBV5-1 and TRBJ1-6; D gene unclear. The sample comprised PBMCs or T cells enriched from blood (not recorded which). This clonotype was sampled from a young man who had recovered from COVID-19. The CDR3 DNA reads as TGCGCCAGCAGCTTGGGAGGTGTCGGGGTTTCACCCCTCCACTTT. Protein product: CASSLGGVGVSPLHF.